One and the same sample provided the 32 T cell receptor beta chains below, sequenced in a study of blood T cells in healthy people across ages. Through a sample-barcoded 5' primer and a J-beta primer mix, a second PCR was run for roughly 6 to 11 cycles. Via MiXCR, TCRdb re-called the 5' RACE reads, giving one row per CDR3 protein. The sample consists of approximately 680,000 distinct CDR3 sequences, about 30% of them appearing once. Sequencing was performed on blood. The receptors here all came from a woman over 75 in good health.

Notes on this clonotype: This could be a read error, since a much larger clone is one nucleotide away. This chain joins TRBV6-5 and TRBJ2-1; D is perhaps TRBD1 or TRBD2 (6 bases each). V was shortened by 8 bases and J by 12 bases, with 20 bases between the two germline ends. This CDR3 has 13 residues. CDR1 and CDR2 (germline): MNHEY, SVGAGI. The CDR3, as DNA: TGTGCCAGCCGGGACATTCAACTGGAGGGGCAGTTCTTC. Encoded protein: CASRDIQLEGQFF.

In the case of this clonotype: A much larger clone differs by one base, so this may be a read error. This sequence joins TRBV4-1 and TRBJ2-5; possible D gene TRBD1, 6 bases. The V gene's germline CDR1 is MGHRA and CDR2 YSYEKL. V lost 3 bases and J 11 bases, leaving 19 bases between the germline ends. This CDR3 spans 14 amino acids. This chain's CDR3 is CASSQLTGINEQYF. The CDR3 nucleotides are TGCGCCAGCAGCCAGTTGACAGGAATAAATGAGCAGTACTTC.

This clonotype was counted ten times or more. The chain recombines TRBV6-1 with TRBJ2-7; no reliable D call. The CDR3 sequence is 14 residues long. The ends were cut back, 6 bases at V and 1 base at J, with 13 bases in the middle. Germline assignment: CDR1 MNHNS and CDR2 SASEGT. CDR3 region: CASRTQQDSYEQYF. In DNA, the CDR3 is TGTGCCAGCAGGACCCAGCAGGATTCCTACGAGCAGTACTTC.

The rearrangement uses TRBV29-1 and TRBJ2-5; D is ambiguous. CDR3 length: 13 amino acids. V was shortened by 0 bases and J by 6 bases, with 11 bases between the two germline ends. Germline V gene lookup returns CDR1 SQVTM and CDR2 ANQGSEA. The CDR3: CSVEDWFKQTQYF. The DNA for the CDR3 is TGCAGCGTTGAAGATTGGTTCAAGCAGACCCAGTACTTC.

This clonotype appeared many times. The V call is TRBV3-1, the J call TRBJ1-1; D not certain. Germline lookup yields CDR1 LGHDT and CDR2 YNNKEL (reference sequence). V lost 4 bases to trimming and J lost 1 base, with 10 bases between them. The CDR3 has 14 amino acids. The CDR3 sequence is CASSPDAANTEAFF. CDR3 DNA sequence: TGTGCCAGCAGCCCCGACGCCGCGAACACTGAAGCTTTCTTT.

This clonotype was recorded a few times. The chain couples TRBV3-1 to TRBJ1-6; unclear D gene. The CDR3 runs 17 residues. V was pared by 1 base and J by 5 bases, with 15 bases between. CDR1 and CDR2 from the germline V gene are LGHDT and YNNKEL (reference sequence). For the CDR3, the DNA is TGTGCCAGCAGCCAAGCATGGAATCTTTGGGATAATTCACCCCTCCACTTT. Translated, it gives CASSQAWNLWDNSPLHF.

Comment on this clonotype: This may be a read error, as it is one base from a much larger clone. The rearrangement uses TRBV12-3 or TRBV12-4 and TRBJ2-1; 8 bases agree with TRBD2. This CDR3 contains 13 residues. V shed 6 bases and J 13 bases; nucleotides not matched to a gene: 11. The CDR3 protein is CASREGLGETQFF. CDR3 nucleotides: TGTGCCAGCAGGGAGGGACTAGGGGAGACCCAGTTCTTC.

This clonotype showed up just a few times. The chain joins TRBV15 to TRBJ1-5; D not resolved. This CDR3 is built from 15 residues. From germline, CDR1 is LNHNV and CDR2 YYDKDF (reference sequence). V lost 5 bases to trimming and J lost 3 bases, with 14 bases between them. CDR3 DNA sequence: TGTGCCACCAGCCTCGGTGCGGGAGTCAATCAGCCCCAGCATTTT. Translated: CATSLGAGVNQPQHF.

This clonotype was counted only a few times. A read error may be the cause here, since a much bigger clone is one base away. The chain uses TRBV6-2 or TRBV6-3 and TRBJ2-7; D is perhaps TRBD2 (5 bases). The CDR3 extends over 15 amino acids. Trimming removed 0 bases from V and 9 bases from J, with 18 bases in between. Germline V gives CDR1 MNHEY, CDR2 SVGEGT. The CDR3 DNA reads TGTGCCAGCAGTTACTCGATGGGAGAGCCACGAGGGCAGTACTTC. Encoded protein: CASSYSMGEPRGQYF.

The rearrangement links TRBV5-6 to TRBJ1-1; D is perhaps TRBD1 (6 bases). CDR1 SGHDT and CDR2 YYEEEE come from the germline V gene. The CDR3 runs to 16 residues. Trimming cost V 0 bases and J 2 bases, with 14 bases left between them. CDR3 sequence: CASSLAGQSFNTEAFF. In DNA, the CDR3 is TGTGCCAGCAGCTTGGCCGGACAGTCTTTTAACACTGAAGCTTTCTTT. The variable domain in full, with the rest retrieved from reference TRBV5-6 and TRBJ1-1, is DAGVTQSPTHLIKTRGQQVTLRCSPKSGHDTVSWYQQALGQGPQFIFQYYEEEERQRGNFPDRFSGHQFPNYSSELNVNALLLGDSALYLCASSLAGQSFNTEAFFGQGTRLTVV.

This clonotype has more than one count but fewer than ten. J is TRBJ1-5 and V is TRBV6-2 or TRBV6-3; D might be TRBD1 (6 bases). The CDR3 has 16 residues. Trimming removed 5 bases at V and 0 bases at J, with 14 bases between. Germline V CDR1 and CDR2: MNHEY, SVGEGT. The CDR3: CASSHSRGPSNQPQHF. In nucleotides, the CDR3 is TGTGCCAGCAGTCACAGCAGGGGCCCTAGCAATCAGCCCCAGCATTTT.

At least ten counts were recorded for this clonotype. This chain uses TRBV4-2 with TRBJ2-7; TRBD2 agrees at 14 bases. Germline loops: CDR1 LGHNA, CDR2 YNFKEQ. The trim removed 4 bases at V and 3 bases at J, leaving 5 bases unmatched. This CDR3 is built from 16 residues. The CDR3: CASSPRTSGGYYEQYF. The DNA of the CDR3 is TGTGCCAGCAGCCCTCGGACTAGCGGGGGGTACTACGAGCAGTACTTC.

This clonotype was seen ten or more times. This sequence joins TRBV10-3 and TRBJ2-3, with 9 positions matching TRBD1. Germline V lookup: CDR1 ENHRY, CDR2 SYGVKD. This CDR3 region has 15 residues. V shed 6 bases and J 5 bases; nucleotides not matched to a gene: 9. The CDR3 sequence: CAISADRGYGDTQYF. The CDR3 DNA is TGTGCCATCAGCGCGGACAGGGGTTACGGAGATACGCAGTATTTT.

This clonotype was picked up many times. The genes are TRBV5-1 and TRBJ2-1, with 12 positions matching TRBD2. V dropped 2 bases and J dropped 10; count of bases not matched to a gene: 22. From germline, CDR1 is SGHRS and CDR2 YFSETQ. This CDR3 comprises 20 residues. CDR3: CASSFESGGLAGSIWAEQFF. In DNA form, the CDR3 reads TGCGCCAGCAGCTTTGAAAGTGGGGGACTAGCGGGTTCTATCTGGGCGGAGCAGTTCTTC.

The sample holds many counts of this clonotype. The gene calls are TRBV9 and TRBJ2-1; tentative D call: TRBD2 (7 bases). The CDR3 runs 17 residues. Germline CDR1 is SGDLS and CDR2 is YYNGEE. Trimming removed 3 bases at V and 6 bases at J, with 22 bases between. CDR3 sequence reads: CASSAEGRGQGSNEQFF. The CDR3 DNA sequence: TGTGCCAGCAGCGCCGAAGGGCGGGGGCAGGGGAGCAATGAGCAGTTCTTC. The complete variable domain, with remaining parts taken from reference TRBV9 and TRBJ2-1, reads DSGVTQTPKHLITATGQRVTLRCSPRSGDLSVYWYQQSLDQGLQFLIQYYNGEERAKGNILERFSAQQFPDLHSELNLSSLELGDSALYFCASSAEGRGQGSNEQFFGPGTRLTVL.

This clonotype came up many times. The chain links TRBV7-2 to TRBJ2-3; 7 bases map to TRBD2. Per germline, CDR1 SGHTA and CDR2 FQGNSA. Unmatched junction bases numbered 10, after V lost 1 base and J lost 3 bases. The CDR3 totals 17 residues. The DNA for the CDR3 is TGTGCCAGCAGCTTAGGGGGAGGGGCAGGGCGAACAGATACGCAGTATTTT. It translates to CASSLGGGAGRTDTQYF.

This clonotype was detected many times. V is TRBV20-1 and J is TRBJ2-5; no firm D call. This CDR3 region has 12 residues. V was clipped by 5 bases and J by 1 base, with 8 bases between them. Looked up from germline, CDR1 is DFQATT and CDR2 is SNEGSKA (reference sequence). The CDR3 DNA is TGCAGTGCTGAAAGGTCCCAAGAGACCCAGTACTTC. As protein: CSAERSQETQYF.

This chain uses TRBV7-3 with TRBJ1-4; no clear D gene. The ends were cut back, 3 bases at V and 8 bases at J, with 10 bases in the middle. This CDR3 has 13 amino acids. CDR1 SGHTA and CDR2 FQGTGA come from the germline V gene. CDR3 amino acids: CASSFGPFEKLFF. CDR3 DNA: TGTGCCAGCAGCTTTGGGCCCTTCGAAAAACTGTTTTTT.

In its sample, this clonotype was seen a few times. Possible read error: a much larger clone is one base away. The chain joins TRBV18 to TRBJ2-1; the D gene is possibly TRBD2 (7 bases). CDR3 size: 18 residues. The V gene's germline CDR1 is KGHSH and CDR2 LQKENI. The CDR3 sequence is CASPPRSLGGGSHNEQFF. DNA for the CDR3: TGTGCCAGCCCACCACGATCGCTTGGCGGGGGCTCACACAATGAGCAGTTCTTC.

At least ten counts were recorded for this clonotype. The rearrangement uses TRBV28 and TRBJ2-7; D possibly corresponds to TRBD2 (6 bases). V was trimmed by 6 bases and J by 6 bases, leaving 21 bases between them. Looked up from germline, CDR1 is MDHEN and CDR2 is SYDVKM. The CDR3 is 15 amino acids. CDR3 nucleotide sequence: TGTGCCAGCAGGGGGACGGGACTTTCTGGATCCGAGCAGTACTTC. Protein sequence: CASRGTGLSGSEQYF.

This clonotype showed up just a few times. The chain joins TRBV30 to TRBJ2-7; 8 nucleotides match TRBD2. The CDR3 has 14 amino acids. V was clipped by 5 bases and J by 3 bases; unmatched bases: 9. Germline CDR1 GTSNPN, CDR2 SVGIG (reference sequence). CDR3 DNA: TGTGCCTGGTCCTTCGGGGGGGGAGGCTACGAGCAGTACTTC. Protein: CAWSFGGGGYEQYF.

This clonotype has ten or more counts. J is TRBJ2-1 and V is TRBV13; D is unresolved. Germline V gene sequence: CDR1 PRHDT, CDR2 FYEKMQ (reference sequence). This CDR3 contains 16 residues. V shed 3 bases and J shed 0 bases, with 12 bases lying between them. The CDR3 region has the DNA TGTGCCAGCAGCTTCTCCAGTGAAAGCTCCTACAATGAGCAGTTCTTC. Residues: CASSFSSESSYNEQFF.

CDR3 nucleotides: TGTGCCATCAGCCAGCCTTTAATCAACTATGGCTACACCTTC. Its protein is CAISQPLINYGYTF. V gene TRBV10-3 combines with J gene TRBJ1-2; D gene ambiguous. Trimming cost V 6 bases and J 2 bases, with 13 bases left between them. The CDR3 runs to 14 residues. Germline V lookup: CDR1 ENHRY, CDR2 SYGVKD.

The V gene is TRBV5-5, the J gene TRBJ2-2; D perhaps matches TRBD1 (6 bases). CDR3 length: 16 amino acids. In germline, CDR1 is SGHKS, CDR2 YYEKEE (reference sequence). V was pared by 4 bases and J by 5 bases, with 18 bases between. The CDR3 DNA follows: TGTGCCAGCAGCCTAGGGACACTATTGGGGACCGGGGAGCTGTTTTTT. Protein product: CASSLGTLLGTGELFF.

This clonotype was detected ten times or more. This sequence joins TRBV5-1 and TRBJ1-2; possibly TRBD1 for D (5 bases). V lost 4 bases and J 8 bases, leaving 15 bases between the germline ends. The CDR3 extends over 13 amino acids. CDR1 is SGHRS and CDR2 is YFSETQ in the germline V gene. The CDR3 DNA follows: TGCGCCAGCAGCCCGCCGGGGCAAGAAGGCTACACCTTC. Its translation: CASSPPGQEGYTF.

The CDR3 bases are TGTGCCAGCAGATTTGAAGGGTTCGCAACTAATGAAAAACTGTTTTTT. Its protein is CASRFEGFATNEKLFF. The chain links TRBV4-2 to TRBJ1-4; the D is unclear. Trimming removed 6 bases at V and 0 bases at J, with 14 bases between. CDR1 and CDR2 (germline): LGHNA, YNFKEQ. This CDR3 has 16 residues.

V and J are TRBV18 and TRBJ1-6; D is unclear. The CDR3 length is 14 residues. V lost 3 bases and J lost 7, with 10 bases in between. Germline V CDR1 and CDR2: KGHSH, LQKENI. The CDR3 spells CASSPRELNSPLHF. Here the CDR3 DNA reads TGTGCCAGCTCACCTCGGGAGTTAAATTCACCCCTCCACTTT.

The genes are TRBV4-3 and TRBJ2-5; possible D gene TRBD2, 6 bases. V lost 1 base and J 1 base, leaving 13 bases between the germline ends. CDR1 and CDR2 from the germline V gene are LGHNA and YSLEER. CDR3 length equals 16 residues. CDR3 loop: CASSQGIAVLQETQYF. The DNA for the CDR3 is TGCGCCAGCAGCCAAGGGATAGCGGTCCTCCAAGAGACCCAGTACTTC.

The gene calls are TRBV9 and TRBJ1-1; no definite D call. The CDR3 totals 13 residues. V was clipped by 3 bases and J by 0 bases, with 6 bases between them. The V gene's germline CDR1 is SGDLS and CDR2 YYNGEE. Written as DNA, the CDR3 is TGTGCCAGCAGCGCGTTTCTGAACACTGAAGCTTTCTTT. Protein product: CASSAFLNTEAFF.

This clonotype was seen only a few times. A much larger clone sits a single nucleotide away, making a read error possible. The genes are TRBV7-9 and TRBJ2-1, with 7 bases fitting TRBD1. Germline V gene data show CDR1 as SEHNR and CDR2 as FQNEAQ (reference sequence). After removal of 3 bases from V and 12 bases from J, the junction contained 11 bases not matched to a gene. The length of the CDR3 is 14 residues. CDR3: CASSFLTGKHGQFF. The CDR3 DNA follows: TGTGCCAGCAGCTTCCTGACAGGGAAGCATGGGCAGTTCTTC.

The CDR3 protein is CASSLRTDAGKLFF. CDR3 in DNA: TGTGCCAGCAGCCTCAGGACCGACGCTGGAAAACTGTTTTTT. The chain is built from TRBV3-1 and TRBJ1-4, with D unresolved. CDR3 size: 14 residues. Germline V gene data show CDR1 as LGHDT and CDR2 as YNNKEL (reference sequence). V was cut by 4 bases and J by 10 bases, with 16 bases left in between. The whole variable domain, filled in from reference TRBV3-1 and TRBJ1-4, reads DTAVSQTPKYLVTQMGNDKSIKCEQNLGHDTMYWYKQDSKKFLKIMFSYNNKELIINETVPNRFSPKSPDKAHLNLHINSLELGDSAVYFCASSLRTDAGKLFFGSGTQLSVL.

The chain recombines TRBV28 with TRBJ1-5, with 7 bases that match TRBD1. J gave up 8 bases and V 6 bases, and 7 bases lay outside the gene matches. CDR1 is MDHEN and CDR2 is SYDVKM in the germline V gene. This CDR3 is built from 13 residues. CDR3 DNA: TGTGCCAGCAGCTACGGGACAGCGAAGCCCCAGCATTTT. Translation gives CASSYGTAKPQHF.